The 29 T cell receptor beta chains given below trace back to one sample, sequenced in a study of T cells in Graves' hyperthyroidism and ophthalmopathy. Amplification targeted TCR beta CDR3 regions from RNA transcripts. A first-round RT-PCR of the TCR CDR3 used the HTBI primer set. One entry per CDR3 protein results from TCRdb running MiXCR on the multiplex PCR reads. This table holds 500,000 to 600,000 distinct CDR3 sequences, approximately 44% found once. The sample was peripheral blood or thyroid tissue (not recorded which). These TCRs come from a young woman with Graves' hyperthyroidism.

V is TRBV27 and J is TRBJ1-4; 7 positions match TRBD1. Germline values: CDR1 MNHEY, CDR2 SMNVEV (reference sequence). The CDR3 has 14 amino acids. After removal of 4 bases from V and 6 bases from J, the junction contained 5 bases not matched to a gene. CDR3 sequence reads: CASSSQGGDEKLFF. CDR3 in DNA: TGTGCCAGCAGTTCTCAGGGGGGGGATGAAAAACTGTTTTTT. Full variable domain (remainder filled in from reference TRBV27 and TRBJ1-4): EAQVTQNPRYLITVTGKKLTVTCSQNMNHEYMSWYRQDPGLGLRQIYYSMNVEVTDKGDVPEGYKVSRKEKRNFPLILESPSPNQTSLYFCASSSQGGDEKLFFGSGTQLSVL.

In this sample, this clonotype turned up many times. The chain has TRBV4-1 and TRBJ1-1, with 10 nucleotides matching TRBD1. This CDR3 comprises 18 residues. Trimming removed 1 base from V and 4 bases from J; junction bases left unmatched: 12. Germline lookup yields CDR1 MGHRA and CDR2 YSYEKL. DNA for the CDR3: TGCGCCAGCAGCCAAGGACGGGGACAGGGGAAATGGGGCACTGAAGCTTTCTTT. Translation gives CASSQGRGQGKWGTEAFF.

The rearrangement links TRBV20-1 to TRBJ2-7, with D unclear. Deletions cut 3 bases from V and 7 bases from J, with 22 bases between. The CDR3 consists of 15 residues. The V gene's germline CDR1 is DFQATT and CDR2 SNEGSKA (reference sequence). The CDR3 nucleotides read TGCAGTGCTAGGACTTCCTGGTCGTCTCCTCGTGAGCAGTACTTC. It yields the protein CSARTSWSSPREQYF.

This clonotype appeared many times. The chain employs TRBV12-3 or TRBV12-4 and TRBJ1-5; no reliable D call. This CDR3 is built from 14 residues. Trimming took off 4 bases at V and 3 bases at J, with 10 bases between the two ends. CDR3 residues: CASSSWEVNQPQHF. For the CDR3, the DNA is TGTGCCAGCAGTTCTTGGGAGGTCAATCAGCCCCAGCATTTT.

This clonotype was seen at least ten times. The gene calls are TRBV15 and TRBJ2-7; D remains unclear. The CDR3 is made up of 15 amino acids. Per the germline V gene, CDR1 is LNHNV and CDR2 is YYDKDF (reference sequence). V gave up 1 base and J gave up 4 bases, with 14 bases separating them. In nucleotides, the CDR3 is TGTGCCACCAGCAGAGCTGGGCAGGACGGTTACGAGCAGTACTTC. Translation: CATSRAGQDGYEQYF.

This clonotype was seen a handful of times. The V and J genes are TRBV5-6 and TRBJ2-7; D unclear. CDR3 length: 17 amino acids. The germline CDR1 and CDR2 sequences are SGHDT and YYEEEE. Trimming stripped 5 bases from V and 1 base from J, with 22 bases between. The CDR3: CASSPSNSVWKSYEQYF. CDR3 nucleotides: TGTGCCAGCAGTCCTTCTAACAGTGTTTGGAAGTCCTACGAGCAGTACTTC.

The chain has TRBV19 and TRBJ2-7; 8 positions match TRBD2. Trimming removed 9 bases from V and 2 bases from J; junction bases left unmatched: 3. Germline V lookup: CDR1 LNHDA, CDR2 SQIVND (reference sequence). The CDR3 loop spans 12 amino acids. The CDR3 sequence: CASPGLAYEQYF. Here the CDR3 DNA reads TGTGCCAGCCCGGGACTAGCCTACGAGCAGTACTTC.

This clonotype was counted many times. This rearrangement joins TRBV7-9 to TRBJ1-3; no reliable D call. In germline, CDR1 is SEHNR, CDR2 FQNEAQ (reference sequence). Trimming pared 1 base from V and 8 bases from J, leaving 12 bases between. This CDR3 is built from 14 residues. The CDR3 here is CASSLEFAGDTIYF. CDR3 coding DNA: TGTGCCAGCAGCTTAGAATTTGCTGGGGACACCATATATTTT.

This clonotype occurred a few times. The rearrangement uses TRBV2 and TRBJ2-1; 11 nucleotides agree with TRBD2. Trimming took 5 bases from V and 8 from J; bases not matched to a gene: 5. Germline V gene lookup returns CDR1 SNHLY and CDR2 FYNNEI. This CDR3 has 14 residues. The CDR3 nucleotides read TGTGCCAGCAGTTATACTAGCGGGGGAGATGAGCAGTTCTTC. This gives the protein CASSYTSGGDEQFF.

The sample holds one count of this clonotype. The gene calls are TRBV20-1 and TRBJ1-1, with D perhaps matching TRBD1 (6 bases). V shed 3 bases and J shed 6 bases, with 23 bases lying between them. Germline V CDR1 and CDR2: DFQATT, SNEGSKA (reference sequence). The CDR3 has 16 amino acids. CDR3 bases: TGCAGTGCTAGTGATTGGGGTAGTACAGGGAAGCCTGAAGCTTTCTTT. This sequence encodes CSASDWGSTGKPEAFF.

Written as DNA, the CDR3 is TGTGCCTGGAGTGTTGCCGACCTGGGGACCGGGGAGCTGTTTTTT. It yields the protein CAWSVADLGTGELFF. The chain carries TRBV30 and TRBJ2-2; D gene uncertain. V lost 0 bases, J lost 5 bases, and 13 bases lay in between. Looked up from germline, CDR1 is GTSNPN and CDR2 is SVGIG (reference sequence). The CDR3 totals 15 residues.

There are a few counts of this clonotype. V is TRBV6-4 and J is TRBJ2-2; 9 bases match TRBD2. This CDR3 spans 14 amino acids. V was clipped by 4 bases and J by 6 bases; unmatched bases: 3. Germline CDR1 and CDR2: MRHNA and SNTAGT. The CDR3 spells CASSASGESGELFF. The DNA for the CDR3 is TGTGCCAGCAGTGCTAGCGGGGAGTCCGGGGAGCTGTTTTTT.

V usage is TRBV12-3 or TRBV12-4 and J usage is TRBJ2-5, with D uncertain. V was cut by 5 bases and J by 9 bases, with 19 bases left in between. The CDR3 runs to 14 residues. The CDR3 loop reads CASSRGYSNQPQYF. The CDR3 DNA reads TGTGCCAGCAGTCGAGGATATAGCAATCAGCCCCAGTACTTC.

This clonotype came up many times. The CDR3: CASSDRISGANVLTF. In nucleotides, the CDR3 is TGTGCCAGCAGTGACAGGATCTCTGGGGCCAACGTCCTGACTTTC. This chain connects TRBV6-2 or TRBV6-3 to TRBJ2-6; maybe TRBD1 (6 bases). V lost 5 bases, J lost 0 bases, and 8 bases lay in between. This CDR3 has 15 amino acids. Germline values: CDR1 MNHEY, CDR2 SVGEGT.

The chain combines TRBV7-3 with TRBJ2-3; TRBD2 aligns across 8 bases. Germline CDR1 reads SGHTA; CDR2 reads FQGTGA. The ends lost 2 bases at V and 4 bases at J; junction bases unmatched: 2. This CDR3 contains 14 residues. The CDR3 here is CASSLSGGADTQYF. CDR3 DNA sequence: TGTGCCAGCAGCTTATCGGGGGGGGCAGATACGCAGTATTTT.

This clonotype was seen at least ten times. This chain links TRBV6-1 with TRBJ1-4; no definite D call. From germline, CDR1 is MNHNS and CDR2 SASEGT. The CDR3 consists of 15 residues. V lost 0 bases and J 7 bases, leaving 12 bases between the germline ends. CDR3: CASSEAAVRSEKLFF. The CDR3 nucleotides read TGTGCCAGCAGTGAAGCGGCGGTGAGAAGTGAAAAACTGTTTTTT.

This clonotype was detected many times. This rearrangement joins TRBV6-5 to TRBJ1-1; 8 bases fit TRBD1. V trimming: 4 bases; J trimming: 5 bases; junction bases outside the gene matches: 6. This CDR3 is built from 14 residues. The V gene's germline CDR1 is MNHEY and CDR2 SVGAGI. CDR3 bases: TGTGCCAGCAGTTCCTACAGGGGGTATACTGAAGCTTTCTTT. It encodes CASSSYRGYTEAFF.

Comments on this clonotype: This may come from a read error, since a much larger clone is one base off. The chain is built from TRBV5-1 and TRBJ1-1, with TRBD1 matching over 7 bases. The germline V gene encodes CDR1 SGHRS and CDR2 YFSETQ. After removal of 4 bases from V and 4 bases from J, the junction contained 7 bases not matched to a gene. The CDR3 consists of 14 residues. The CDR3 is CASSRETGRTEAFF. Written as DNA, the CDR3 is TGCGCCAGCAGCCGGGAGACAGGGCGCACTGAAGCTTTCTTT.

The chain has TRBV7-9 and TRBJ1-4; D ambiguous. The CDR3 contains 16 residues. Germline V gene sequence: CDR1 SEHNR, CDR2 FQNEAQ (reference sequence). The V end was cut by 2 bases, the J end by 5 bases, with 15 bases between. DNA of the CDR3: TGTGCCAGCAGCTTACTAGCGGGAGGGTACAATGAAAAACTGTTTTTT. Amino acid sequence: CASSLLAGGYNEKLFF.

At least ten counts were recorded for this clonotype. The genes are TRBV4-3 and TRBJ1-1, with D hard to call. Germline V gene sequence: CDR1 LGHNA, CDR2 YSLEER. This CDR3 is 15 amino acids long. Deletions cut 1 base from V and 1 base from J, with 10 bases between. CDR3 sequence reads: CASSQVQQKNTEAFF. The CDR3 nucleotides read TGCGCCAGCAGCCAAGTTCAACAGAAGAACACTGAAGCTTTCTTT.

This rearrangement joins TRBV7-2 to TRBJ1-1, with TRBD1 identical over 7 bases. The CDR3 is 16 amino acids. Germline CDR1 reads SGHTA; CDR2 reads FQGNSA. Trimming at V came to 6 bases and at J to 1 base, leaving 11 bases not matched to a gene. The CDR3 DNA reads TGTGCCAGCAGACACACCGGGACAGCCACGAACACTGAAGCTTTCTTT. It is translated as CASRHTGTATNTEAFF.

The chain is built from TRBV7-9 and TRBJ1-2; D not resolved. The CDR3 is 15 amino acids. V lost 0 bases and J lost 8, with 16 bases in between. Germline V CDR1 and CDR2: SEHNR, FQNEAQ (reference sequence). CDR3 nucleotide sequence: TGTGCCAGCAGCTTAGCCCTTAGATCCATGGGAGGCTACACCTTC. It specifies CASSLALRSMGGYTF.

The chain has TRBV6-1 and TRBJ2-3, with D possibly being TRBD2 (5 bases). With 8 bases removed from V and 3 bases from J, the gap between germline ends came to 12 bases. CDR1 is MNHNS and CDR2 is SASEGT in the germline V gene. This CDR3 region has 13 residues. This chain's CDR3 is CASGRTTTDTQYF. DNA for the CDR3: TGTGCCAGCGGGAGAACTACTACAGATACGCAGTATTTT.

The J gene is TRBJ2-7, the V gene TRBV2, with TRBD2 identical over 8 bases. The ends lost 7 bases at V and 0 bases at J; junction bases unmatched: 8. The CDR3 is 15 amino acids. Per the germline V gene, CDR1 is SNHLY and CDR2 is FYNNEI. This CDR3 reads CASNDLTSASYEQYF. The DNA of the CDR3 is TGTGCCAGCAATGATTTGACTAGCGCCTCCTACGAGCAGTACTTC. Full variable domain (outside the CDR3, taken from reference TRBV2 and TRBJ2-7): EPEVTQTPSHQVTQMGQEVILRCVPISNHLYFYWYRQILGQKVEFLVSFYNNEISEKSEIFDDQFSVERPDGSNFTLKIRSTKLEDSAMYFCASNDLTSASYEQYFGPGTRLTVT.

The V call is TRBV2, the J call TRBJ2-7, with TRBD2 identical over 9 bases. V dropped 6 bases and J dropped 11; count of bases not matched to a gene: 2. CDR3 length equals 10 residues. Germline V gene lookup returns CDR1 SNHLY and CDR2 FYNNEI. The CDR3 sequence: CASRRLAEYF. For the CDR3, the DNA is TGTGCCAGCAGGAGACTAGCGGAGTACTTC.

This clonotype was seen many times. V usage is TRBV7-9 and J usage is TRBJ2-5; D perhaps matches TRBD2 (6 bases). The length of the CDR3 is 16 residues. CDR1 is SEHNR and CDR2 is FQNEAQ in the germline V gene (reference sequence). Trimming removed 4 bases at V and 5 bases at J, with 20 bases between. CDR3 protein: CASSWLGRTGVETQYF. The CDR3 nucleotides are TGTGCCAGCAGCTGGCTGGGGAGGACGGGTGTGGAGACCCAGTACTTC.

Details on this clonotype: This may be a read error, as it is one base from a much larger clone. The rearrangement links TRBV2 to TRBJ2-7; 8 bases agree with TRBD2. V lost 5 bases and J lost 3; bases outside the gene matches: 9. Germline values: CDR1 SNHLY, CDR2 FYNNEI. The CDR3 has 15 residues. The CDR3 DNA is TGTGCCAGCAGTTCCGGAGTAGCGGGGTACTACGAGCAGTACTTC. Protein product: CASSSGVAGYYEQYF.

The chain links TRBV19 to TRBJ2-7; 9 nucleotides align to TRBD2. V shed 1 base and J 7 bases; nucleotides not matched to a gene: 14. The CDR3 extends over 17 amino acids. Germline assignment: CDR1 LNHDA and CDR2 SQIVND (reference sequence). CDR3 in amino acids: CASSIVRGTSSLVEQYF. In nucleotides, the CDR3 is TGTGCCAGTAGTATAGTGCGGGGGACTAGCAGTCTCGTGGAGCAGTACTTC.

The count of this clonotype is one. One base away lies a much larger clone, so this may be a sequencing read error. CDR3 residues: CASSDSTGGYNEQLF. In DNA form, the CDR3 reads TGTGCCAGCAGTGACTCGACAGGGGGCTACAATGAGCAGCTCTTC. V gene TRBV10-3 combines with J gene TRBJ2-1, with TRBD1 identical over 10 bases. The germline V gene encodes CDR1 ENHRY and CDR2 SYGVKD. This CDR3 is built from 15 residues.